This passage covers 30 T cell receptor beta chains from one sample sequenced in a study of cytotoxic CD8 clonotypes in ibrutinib-treated CLL (dated by TCRdb to about 2021). The library was produced with the immunoSEQ multiplex PCR assay. The source is immuneACCESS, and TCRdb retained only in-frame sequences with V and J called. Part of the clones is not carried over; for the studies checked, unresolved V genes explain less than half of this, and the remainder is unexplained. The sample table contains about 130,000 clones; only one count was recorded for less than 90% of them. 3.3% of the sample rests with the top ten. Explained via the paper, the time point label denotes: approximately 25 months on ibrutinib. The input for sequencing was PBMCs, taken after 24 months of ibrutinib treatment. Receptors were obtained from a human donor with chronic lymphocytic leukemia.

The chain employs TRBV7-6 and TRBJ1-1, with 7 bases matching TRBD1. V was pared by 3 bases and J by 8 bases, with 3 bases of the junction left unmatched. The CDR3 loop spans 12 amino acids. From germline, CDR1 is SGHVS and CDR2 FNYEAQ. The CDR3 coding sequence is TGTGCCAGCAGCTTTCGACAGGGAGAAGCTTTCTTT. It codes for CASSFRQGEAFF.

The V call is TRBV18, the J call TRBJ1-2, with D uncertain. Trimming shortened V by 1 base and J by 0 bases, and 12 bases separated the two germline ends. The germline CDR1 and CDR2 sequences are KGHSH and LQKENI. CDR3 length equals 16 residues. CDR3 sequence (DNA): TGTGCCAGCTCACCACTCGTAGGCCAAGCTAACTATGGCTACACCTTC. It codes for CASSPLVGQANYGYTF. The full variable domain, its missing parts supplied by reference TRBV18 and TRBJ1-2, is NAGVMQNPRHLVRRRGQEARLRCSPMKGHSHVYWYRQLPEEGLKFMVYLQKENIIDESGMPKERFSAEFPKEGPSILRIQQVVRGDSAAYFCASSPLVGQANYGYTFGSGTRLTVV.

This clone appeared a single time. As DNA, the CDR3 is TGTGCCAGCAGCAAACACCTTGGGGGCAATGAAAAACTGTTTTTT. This encodes CASSKHLGGNEKLFF. The chain couples TRBV7-7 to TRBJ1-4; D is possibly TRBD1 (6 bases). The germline CDR1 and CDR2 sequences are SSHAT and FNYEAQ (reference sequence). V was trimmed by 5 bases and J by 5 bases, leaving 15 bases between them. This CDR3 spans 15 amino acids.

This clone was observed a few times. The J gene is TRBJ1-2, the V gene TRBV2; 9 nucleotides align to TRBD1. Looked up from germline, CDR1 is SNHLY and CDR2 is FYNNEI. This CDR3 spans 17 amino acids. With 6 bases clipped from V and 3 bases from J, the junction kept 14 bases outside the gene matches. The DNA of the CDR3 is TGTGCCAGCAGGCCTTACCCGACGGGACAGGGTCACTATGGCTACACCTTC. Its protein product is CASRPYPTGQGHYGYTF.

The chain uses TRBV12-5 and TRBJ2-7; 11 bases are shared with TRBD1. The CDR3 sequence is 13 residues long. V shed 4 bases, J shed 6 bases, and the junction held 2 bases outside the gene matches. Germline CDR1 is LGHNT and CDR2 is FRNRAP. The DNA of the CDR3 is TGTGCTAGTGGTTGGACAGGGGGCAGCGAGCAGTACTTC. Translated: CASGWTGGSEQYF.

This clone came up a few times. The gene calls are TRBV6-5 and TRBJ1-5; D unclear. CDR3 length: 11 residues. The germline V and J ends were trimmed by 8 bases and 5 bases, with 7 bases remaining between them. The germline V gene has CDR1 MNHEY and CDR2 SVGAGI. Written as DNA, the CDR3 is TGTGCCAGCGGGAGTCATCAGCCCCAGCATTTT. This encodes CASGSHQPQHF.

This clone was found a few times. The CDR3 protein is CASSPQTGGEPQHF. The CDR3 DNA follows: TGTGCCAGCAGCCCGCAGACAGGGGGAGAGCCCCAGCATTTT. The J gene is TRBJ1-5, the V gene TRBV11-2; 9 nucleotides agree with TRBD1. This CDR3 has 14 residues. Germline assignment: CDR1 SGHAT and CDR2 FQNNGV. The ends lost 5 bases at V and 8 bases at J; junction bases unmatched: 7.

This chain connects TRBV6-1 to TRBJ1-6; maybe TRBD1 (5 bases). This CDR3 is built from 12 residues. Germline lookup yields CDR1 MNHNS and CDR2 SASEGT. V lost 6 bases and J lost 8, with 8 bases in between. The CDR3 DNA is TGTGCCAGCAGGGGAGGGGATTCACCCCTCCACTTT. Protein: CASRGGDSPLHF.

The chain uses TRBV18 and TRBJ2-3; 9 bases agree with TRBD1. V gave up 0 bases and J gave up 4 bases; unmatched junction bases: 5. Germline CDR1 KGHSH, CDR2 LQKENI. The CDR3 extends over 16 amino acids. The CDR3 region is CASSPPGQGSPDTQYF. CDR3 coding DNA: TGTGCCAGCTCACCACCAGGACAGGGGTCGCCAGATACGCAGTATTTT. Variable domain in full (rest from reference TRBV18 and TRBJ2-3): NAGVMQNPRHLVRRRGQEARLRCSPMKGHSHVYWYRQLPEEGLKFMVYLQKENIIDESGMPKERFSAEFPKEGPSILRIQQVVRGDSAAYFCASSPPGQGSPDTQYFGPGTRLTVL.

V and J are TRBV7-3 and TRBJ2-1, with unresolved D. V was shortened by 4 bases and J by 4 bases, with 17 bases between the two germline ends. Germline V gives CDR1 SGHTA, CDR2 FQGTGA. The CDR3 covers 16 residues. The CDR3 loop is CASSSSGRPPYNEQFF. CDR3 sequence (DNA): TGTGCCAGCAGCTCTTCGGGCCGTCCCCCATACAATGAGCAGTTCTTC.

J is TRBJ1-3 and V is TRBV7-8, with 7 positions matching TRBD1. The germline gives CDR1 SGHVS, CDR2 FQNEAQ. With V trimmed by 2 bases and J by 3 bases, 1 base remained unmatched. This CDR3 is 14 amino acids long. In DNA, the CDR3 is TGTGCCAGCAGCTTACAGGGGGTTGGAAACACCATATATTTT. The encoded protein is CASSLQGVGNTIYF.

This rearrangement joins TRBV5-6 to TRBJ2-7; no reliable D call. Germline-derived CDR1 and CDR2 are SGHDT and YYEEEE. This CDR3 is built from 14 residues. CDR3 nucleotides: TGTGGGTGTCTACCAGATCTTCCGACCTACGAGCAGTACTTC. This gives the protein CGCLPDLPTYEQYF.

The chain carries TRBV19 and TRBJ1-6; the match to TRBD1 covers 7 bases. The V gene end was trimmed by 6 bases and the J gene end by 0 bases; junction bases not matched to a gene: 5. Germline CDR1 and CDR2: LNHDA and SQIVND (reference sequence). This CDR3 has 16 amino acids. CDR3 nucleotides: TGTGCCAGTAGCGGGGACAGTCGCTCCTATAATTCACCCCTCCACTTT. Translated: CASSGDSRSYNSPLHF.

The chain employs TRBV30 and TRBJ1-2; D not resolved. V gave up 1 base and J gave up 5 bases, with 11 bases separating them. The CDR3 runs 13 residues. The germline V gene encodes CDR1 GTSNPN and CDR2 SVGIG (reference sequence). The CDR3 here is CAWSAQYSYGYTF. The CDR3 nucleotides are TGTGCCTGGAGTGCCCAATACAGTTATGGCTACACCTTC. Full variable domain (remainder filled in from reference TRBV30 and TRBJ1-2): SQTIHQWPATLVQPVGSPLSLECTVEGTSNPNLYWYRQAAGRGLQLLFYSVGIGQISSEVPQNLSASRPQDRQFILSSKKLLLSDSGFYLCAWSAQYSYGYTFGSGTRLTVV.

The rearrangement joins TRBV7-2 to TRBJ1-4; TRBD1 might be the D (6 bases). Trimming removed 0 bases from V and 0 bases from J, with 20 bases in between. Germline CDR1 reads SGHTA; CDR2 reads FQGNSA. This CDR3 contains 20 residues. Here the CDR3 reads CASSLAGGPHQTSTNEKLFF. The CDR3 bases are TGTGCCAGCAGCTTAGCGGGGGGCCCCCACCAAACCTCAACTAATGAAAAACTGTTTTTT.

J is TRBJ1-1 and V is TRBV29-1, with TRBD1 identical over 7 bases. CDR1 and CDR2 (germline): SQVTM, ANQGSEA. Unmatched junction bases numbered 13, after V lost 8 bases and J lost 4 bases. The CDR3 contains 14 residues. The CDR3 nucleotides read TGCAGCCACCTCAGGGGGACGGCGGTCACTGAAGCTTTCTTT. This translates into CSHLRGTAVTEAFF.

The chain joins TRBV21-1 to TRBJ1-3; TRBD1 is the table's D call, not checked against the DNA. TRBV21-1 is a pseudogene. The CDR3 covers 17 residues. The CDR3 protein is CASSTATGGFLGNTIYF. The DNA of the CDR3 is TGTGCCAGCAGCACGGCGACAGGGGGGTTCCTGGGAAACACCATATATTTT.

The chain carries TRBV5-1 and TRBJ1-1, with TRBD1 matching 11 bases. This CDR3 is 16 amino acids long. After removal of 4 bases from V and 4 bases from J, the junction contained 9 bases not matched to a gene. Germline V CDR1 and CDR2: SGHRS, YFSETQ. CDR3 coding DNA: TGCGCCAGCAGCCCCAGGACAGGGGGCACTGGCACTGAAGCTTTCTTT. Its translation is CASSPRTGGTGTEAFF.

This chain connects TRBV5-1 to TRBJ1-2; the match to TRBD1 covers 9 bases. Unmatched junction bases numbered 7, after V lost 6 bases and J lost 4 bases. CDR3 length equals 14 residues. CDR1 and CDR2 (germline): SGHRS, YFSETQ. Here the CDR3 DNA reads TGCGCCAGCACCCAAGGGACAGGGAGCTATGGCTACACCTTC. Protein sequence: CASTQGTGSYGYTF.

The chain is built from TRBV5-1 and TRBJ1-2; TRBD1 matches at 7 bases. Germline assignment: CDR1 SGHRS and CDR2 YFSETQ. The CDR3 extends over 13 amino acids. The V segment lost 4 bases and the J segment 2 bases; nucleotides outside the gene matches: 2. In DNA form, the CDR3 reads TGCGCCAGCAGCCCGGGACAGAACTATGGCTACACCTTC. Translation gives CASSPGQNYGYTF.

The chain has TRBV11-2 and TRBJ1-1; a weak D match, TRBD1 (5 bases). The CDR3 is 15 residues long. Germline CDR1 is SGHAT and CDR2 is FQNNGV. V lost 2 bases and J 7 bases, leaving 17 bases between the germline ends. The CDR3 loop is CASSLQGGWNDEAFF. The CDR3, as DNA: TGTGCCAGCAGCTTACAGGGTGGTTGGAATGATGAAGCTTTCTTT.

The V gene is TRBV7-9, the J gene TRBJ2-1, with D maybe TRBD2 (5 bases). Germline CDR1 and CDR2: SEHNR and FQNEAQ (reference sequence). Trimming shortened V by 5 bases and J by 5 bases, and 16 bases separated the two germline ends. The CDR3 has 15 amino acids. CDR3 in DNA: TGTGCCAGCAGCCAGCGGCTCTTAGTAAACAATGAGCAGTTCTTC. Translating gives CASSQRLLVNNEQFF.

The V gene is TRBV5-4, the J gene TRBJ1-4; perhaps TRBD1 as D (6 bases). Trimming shortened V by 0 bases and J by 0 bases, and 9 bases separated the two germline ends. CDR3 length: 16 amino acids. Germline V gives CDR1 SGHNT, CDR2 YYREEE (reference sequence). CDR3: CASSLGGAATNEKLFF. Written as DNA, the CDR3 is TGTGCCAGCAGCTTGGGGGGGGCGGCAACTAATGAAAAACTGTTTTTT.

Only a few counts were recorded for this clone. The CDR3 DNA sequence: TGTGCCAGCTCACCGGACCCCGGGGGTAATGAAAAACTGTTTTTT. Encoded protein: CASSPDPGGNEKLFF. The chain joins TRBV18 to TRBJ1-4, with D possibly TRBD1 on 5 matching bases. V dropped 3 bases and J dropped 4 bases, with 12 bases sitting between them. The CDR3 is made up of 15 amino acids. Per the germline V gene, CDR1 is KGHSH and CDR2 is LQKENI.

Regarding this clone: The same CDR3 is also encoded by other DNA sequences in this sample. The V and J genes are TRBV5-1 and TRBJ2-7, with 7 bases fitting TRBD1. CDR3 length: 14 amino acids. The V gene's germline CDR1 is SGHRS and CDR2 YFSETQ. V gave up 0 bases and J gave up 3 bases; unmatched junction bases: 3. CDR3 coding DNA: TGCGCCAGCAGCTTGGGAGGGGGCAACTACGAGCAGTACTTC. It yields the protein CASSLGGGNYEQYF.

The J gene is TRBJ1-2, the V gene TRBV6-5; D gene uncertain. Trimming stripped 0 bases from V and 1 base from J, with 6 bases between. Germline V gives CDR1 MNHEY, CDR2 SVGAGI. There are 14 residues in the CDR3. CDR3 in amino acids: CASSYSRSNYGYTF. The CDR3 DNA reads TGTGCCAGCAGTTACTCCCGGAGTAACTATGGCTACACCTTC.

V gene TRBV5-1 combines with J gene TRBJ2-7; 11 bases map to TRBD2. This CDR3 is 15 amino acids long. Germline assignment: CDR1 SGHRS and CDR2 YFSETQ. Unmatched junction bases numbered 5, after V lost 4 bases and J lost 2 bases. The CDR3 nucleotides read TGCGCCAGCAGCCTCGGACTAGCGGGTCCCTACGAGCAGTACTTC. This sequence encodes CASSLGLAGPYEQYF.

This clone was seen a handful of times. J is TRBJ2-1 and V is TRBV9; 7 nucleotides match TRBD2. J gave up 0 bases and V 5 bases, and 8 bases lay outside the gene matches. The CDR3 is 16 residues long. CDR1 is SGDLS, CDR2 YYNGEE, per germline. Here the CDR3 reads CASSEIGGSSYNEQFF. The CDR3 nucleotides are TGTGCCAGCAGTGAGATCGGGGGGAGCTCCTACAATGAGCAGTTCTTC.

This clone has only a few counts. The chain has TRBV10-3 and TRBJ1-1; 7 nucleotides line up with TRBD1. Germline V gene lookup returns CDR1 ENHRY and CDR2 SYGVKD. The CDR3 runs 13 residues. V shed 10 bases and J 1 base; nucleotides not matched to a gene: 6. The CDR3: CASSGTENTEAFF. Here the CDR3 DNA reads TGTGCCAGTTCCGGGACAGAGAACACTGAAGCTTTCTTT.

V gene TRBV7-2 combines with J gene TRBJ1-4; 8 bases fit TRBD1. Germline CDR1 and CDR2: SGHTA and FQGNSA. CDR3 length: 15 residues. V lost 5 bases and J lost 7; bases outside the gene matches: 9. CDR3 nucleotides: TGTGCCAGCAGCAGCGGACAGGGTAGTATTGAAAAACTGTTTTTT. Protein: CASSSGQGSIEKLFF.